Presented here are 20 T cell receptor beta chains from one specimen sequenced in a study of OX40 agonist ivuxolimab in advanced cancers. Using immunoSEQ multiplex PCR, the repertoire was profiled, and TCRdb retains in-frame clones only, with some absent. The data hold more than 80,000 clones, with 85% to 90% observed a single time. Here the sequenced sample was CD4+ or CD8+ T cells sorted from blood, taken in a trial of the OX40 agonist ivuxolimab. The receptors originated from an adult with an advanced solid tumor such as melanoma, head and neck, liver or kidney cancer.

The chain recombines TRBV11-2 with TRBJ2-7; no clear D gene. Trimming removed 5 bases at V and 4 bases at J, with 18 bases between. The CDR3 totals 15 residues. In germline, CDR1 is SGHAT, CDR2 FQNNGV. This CDR3 is CASSARSGPIYEQYF. In DNA form, the CDR3 reads TGTGCCAGCAGCGCGAGATCGGGTCCCATATACGAGCAGTACTTC.

The genes are TRBV11-2 and TRBJ2-3; D unclear. This CDR3 contains 13 residues. Germline V CDR1 and CDR2: SGHAT, FQNNGV. V lost 9 bases and J 1 base, leaving 11 bases between the germline ends. This CDR3 is CASGSGGTDTQYF. CDR3 bases: TGTGCCAGTGGTTCAGGTGGCACAGATACGCAGTATTTT.

The chain is built from TRBV27 and TRBJ2-3, with 7 bases identical to TRBD1. Trimming cost V 2 bases and J 2 bases; bases outside gene matches: 4. The CDR3 is 15 residues long. Germline V gene data show CDR1 as MNHEY and CDR2 as SMNVEV (reference sequence). CDR3 sequence (DNA): TGTGCCAGCAGTTTAAGGGACAGATACACAGATACGCAGTATTTT. It codes for CASSLRDRYTDTQYF.

The chain uses TRBV9 and TRBJ2-5; D is possibly TRBD2 (6 bases). CDR3 size: 16 residues. The V end lost 0 bases, the J end lost 1 base, and 13 bases lay between the germline ends. Per germline, CDR1 SGDLS and CDR2 YYNGEE. In DNA, the CDR3 is TGTGCCAGCAGCGTAGCCGGACTACCAGCCCAAGAGACCCAGTACTTC. It encodes CASSVAGLPAQETQYF.

This sequence joins TRBV18 and TRBJ1-4; maybe TRBD1 (6 bases). CDR1 KGHSH and CDR2 LQKENI come from the germline V gene. The CDR3 is made up of 14 amino acids. Between the trimmed V and J ends, which lost 3 bases and 4 bases, there was a span of 9 bases. The CDR3 sequence: CASSPQGFNEKLFF. The CDR3 DNA reads TGTGCCAGCTCACCCCAGGGGTTTAATGAAAAACTGTTTTTT.

V is TRBV9 and J is TRBJ2-3; the D is unclear. The CDR3 extends over 12 amino acids. Germline V gene lookup returns CDR1 SGDLS and CDR2 YYNGEE. V was shortened by 4 bases and J by 2 bases, with 5 bases between the two germline ends. The CDR3: CASSSLTDTQYF. For the CDR3, the DNA is TGTGCCAGCAGCTCACTCACAGATACGCAGTATTTT.

The chain carries TRBV6-1 and TRBJ2-3, with D perhaps matching TRBD2 (6 bases). CDR1 is MNHNS and CDR2 is SASEGT in the germline V gene. The V end was cut by 8 bases, the J end by 0 bases, with 12 bases between. The CDR3 runs 14 residues. CDR3 sequence (DNA): TGTGCCAGCGGGAGGACGTCTAGCACAGATACGCAGTATTTT. Amino acids: CASGRTSSTDTQYF.

The chain is built from TRBV5-1 and TRBJ2-2; unclear D gene. The germline V gene has CDR1 SGHRS and CDR2 YFSETQ. CDR3 length: 14 residues. Trimming took off 2 bases at V and 6 bases at J, with 11 bases between the two ends. CDR3 protein: CASSFLIIAGELFF. The CDR3 DNA reads TGCGCCAGCAGCTTCCTAATTATAGCCGGGGAGCTGTTTTTT. The full variable domain, its missing parts supplied by reference TRBV5-1 and TRBJ2-2, is KAGVTQTPRYLIKTRGQQVTLSCSPISGHRSVSWYQQTPGQGLQFLFEYFSETQRNKGNFPGRFSGRQFSNSRSEMNVSTLELGDSALYLCASSFLIIAGELFFGEGSRLTVL.

This chain connects TRBV9 to TRBJ1-3, with unresolved D. The germline CDR1 and CDR2 sequences are SGDLS and YYNGEE. The CDR3 is made up of 15 amino acids. With 7 bases removed from V and 2 bases from J, the gap between germline ends came to 16 bases. The CDR3: CASAREKDTGNTIYF. The CDR3 bases are TGTGCCAGCGCACGCGAAAAGGATACTGGAAACACCATATATTTT.

The chain joins TRBV6-6 to TRBJ1-2; TRBD1 matches 7 bases. Looked up from germline, CDR1 is MNHNY and CDR2 is SVGAGI (reference sequence). With V trimmed by 6 bases and J by 6 bases, 4 bases remained unmatched. This CDR3 region has 12 residues. CDR3 loop: CASSGGTDGYTF. CDR3 coding DNA: TGTGCCAGCAGCGGGGGGACAGATGGCTACACCTTC.

The chain links TRBV10-3 to TRBJ2-1, with 7 bases matching TRBD2. V shed 5 bases, J shed 7 bases, and the junction held 11 bases outside the gene matches. The CDR3 totals 15 residues. CDR1 and CDR2 (germline): ENHRY, SYGVKD. The CDR3 loop reads CAISPRAGVVNEQFF. The CDR3, as DNA: TGTGCCATCAGTCCCCGGGCGGGAGTTGTGAATGAGCAGTTCTTC.

This rearrangement joins TRBV18 to TRBJ2-7; D might be TRBD2 (6 bases). CDR1 is KGHSH and CDR2 is LQKENI in the germline V gene. Trimming stripped 5 bases from V and 7 bases from J, with 24 bases between. This CDR3 spans 16 amino acids. The CDR3 here is CASSKRDASPGEEQYF. In DNA, the CDR3 is TGTGCCAGCTCAAAGAGGGACGCCAGCCCGGGGGAGGAGCAGTACTTC.

A single count supports this clone. The chain has TRBV29-1 and TRBJ2-1, with 10 bases that match TRBD1. J was trimmed by 7 bases and V by 4 bases; bases with no gene match: 4. Germline values: CDR1 SQVTM, CDR2 ANQGSEA. The CDR3 length is 13 residues. CDR3 sequence reads: CSVGDRGGNEQFF. The CDR3 DNA reads TGCAGCGTTGGGGACAGGGGAGGGAATGAGCAGTTCTTC.

V is TRBV28 and J is TRBJ2-7, with D hard to call. Germline-derived CDR1 and CDR2 are MDHEN and SYDVKM. V dropped 5 bases and J dropped 7 bases, with 15 bases sitting between them. The CDR3 loop spans 13 amino acids. The CDR3 loop reads CASSRTQQGEQYF. DNA of the CDR3: TGTGCCAGCAGTCGGACCCAACAAGGGGAGCAGTACTTC.

This clone appeared a single time. The chain couples TRBV10-3 to TRBJ2-6; 11 positions match TRBD2. This CDR3 contains 17 residues. Germline V CDR1 and CDR2: ENHRY, SYGVKD. V was clipped by 5 bases and J by 0 bases; unmatched bases: 3. The CDR3 loop reads CAISLTSGDSGANVLTF. The CDR3 DNA follows: TGTGCCATCAGTTTGACTAGCGGGGACTCTGGGGCCAACGTCCTGACTTTC.

V is TRBV5-1 and J is TRBJ2-3, with 11 bases fitting TRBD2. V gave up 4 bases and J gave up 5 bases; unmatched junction bases: 6. This CDR3 has 15 amino acids. Per germline, CDR1 SGHRS and CDR2 YFSETQ. The DNA of the CDR3 is TGCGCCAGCAGCCCGGGGACTAGCGGAGGAGATACGCAGTATTTT. Its protein product is CASSPGTSGGDTQYF.

This sequence joins TRBV29-1 and TRBJ2-3; the D gene is possibly TRBD2 (6 bases). Germline CDR1 reads SQVTM; CDR2 reads ANQGSEA. V was cut by 7 bases and J by 3 bases, with 17 bases left in between. There are 14 residues in the CDR3. CDR3 DNA: TGCAGCGCCAAAGGGACTGAGCTTACAGATACGCAGTATTTT. Translated: CSAKGTELTDTQYF.

This CDR3 reads CASSLAMVRTIPYEQYF. Written as DNA, the CDR3 is TGTGCCAGCAGCTTAGCGATGGTCAGGACTATTCCCTACGAGCAGTACTTC. V usage is TRBV11-2 and J usage is TRBJ2-7, with D tentatively TRBD2 (6 bases). Germline V gene sequence: CDR1 SGHAT, CDR2 FQNNGV. The CDR3 is 17 residues long. V was clipped by 1 base and J by 2 bases, with 18 bases between them.

This clone was seen a single time. J is TRBJ1-1 and V is TRBV27, with 9 bases identical to TRBD1. This CDR3 region has 15 residues. The J segment lost 6 bases and the V segment lost 2 bases, leaving 7 bases of the junction unmatched. From germline, CDR1 is MNHEY and CDR2 SMNVEV (reference sequence). CDR3 loop: CASSLGQGRDPEAFF. CDR3 in DNA: TGTGCCAGCAGTTTAGGACAGGGGCGCGACCCTGAAGCTTTCTTT.

The rearrangement uses TRBV2 and TRBJ2-3; 10 bases are shared with TRBD2. CDR1 and CDR2 (germline): SNHLY, FYNNEI. The V and J ends lost 4 bases and 1 base, in that order; junction bases with no gene match: 2. The CDR3 totals 15 residues. The CDR3 is CASSGGLAGTDTQYF. CDR3 nucleotides: TGTGCCAGCAGTGGAGGACTAGCGGGCACAGATACGCAGTATTTT.